Here is one T cell receptor (beta chain) with its context. As yet, its antigen is unknown. Germline V CDR1 and CDR2: MDHEN, SYDVKM. With 3 bases removed from V and 5 bases from J, the gap between germline ends came to 4 bases. The CDR3 is 11 amino acids. This specimen comes from a study of OX40 agonist ivuxolimab in advanced cancers. Findings and limits, study-wide: CD8+ T cells showed, on average, more clonal expansion than CD4+ cells.

The repertoire was sequenced with immunoSEQ multiplex PCR; TCRdb's copy has only in-frame clones and lacks some. The repertoire holds approximately 49,000 clones, with about 83% as singletons. The J gene is TRBJ2-5, the V gene TRBV28; D ambiguous. This TCR was recovered from an adult with an advanced solid tumor such as melanoma, head and neck, liver or kidney cancer. Sequenced material: CD4+ or CD8+ T cells sorted from blood, taken in a trial of the OX40 agonist ivuxolimab. For the CDR3, the DNA is TGTGCCAGCAGTTTTCTCGAGACCCAGTACTTC. It translates to CASSFLETQYF.